This entry concerns a single T cell receptor (beta chain). Its target is unknown. Either unselected PBMC or bead-purified CD4+, CD4+CD8+, CD57+ or CD56+ cells were sequenced. Assay used: immunoSEQ multiplex PCR; TCRdb lists only in-frame clones, some missing. Here the sample spans fewer than 7,500 clones, roughly 73% being singletons. The data belong to a study of STAT5B mutations in CD4+ large granular lymphocyte leukemia. The CDR3 has 9 residues. The germline V gene encodes CDR1 SGHTS and CDR2 YDEGEE. The study's findings and limits: No patients shared main leukemic clonotypes, though around 25% appeared at low frequency elsewhere.

This clonotype originated in a man older than 75 with CD4+ T-cell large granular lymphocyte leukemia. What was sequenced was PBMCs. This sequence joins TRBV5-8 and TRBJ1-2, with D uncertain. The CDR3: CKGVYGYTF. The CDR3 DNA is TGTAAGGGTGTCTATGGCTACACCTTC.